This TCR beta chain was recovered during a study of blood T cell repertoires in COVID-19. The overall study: Samples taken during acute and convalescent COVID-19 were collected in the United States, Italy and Spain. In each case, the material was cDNA or gDNA derived from T cells, B-cell-depleted T cells, or PBMCs.

The authors' processing: How many nucleated cells were present was estimated from reference gene primer amplification. This table comes from immunoSEQ multiplex PCR, and its TCRdb copy is limited to in-frame clones, with some not included. D and trimming come from the DNA, and the V and J calls and clone size come from that table. The table shows some 88,000 clones, with approximately 86% occurring only once. The sequence was obtained from a man in his fifties or sixties with acute or convalescent COVID-19. Material for sequencing was peripheral blood.

The CDR3 loop is CASSRLSGYTEAFF. The CDR3 bases are TGCGCCAGCAGCCGACTATCGGGATACACTGAAGCTTTCTTT. The rearrangement links TRBV5-1 to TRBJ1-1; no reliable D call. Deletions cut 4 bases from V and 3 bases from J, with 13 bases between. CDR1 SGHRS and CDR2 YFSETQ come from the germline V gene. CDR3 length equals 14 residues.